This TCR beta chain emerged from a study of cytomegalovirus exposure and HLA in healthy donors (TCRdb year 2017). Regarding the study in general: An earlier analysis of several hundred of the donors reported 276 Gb of sequence data and 117 million unique TCR beta sequences obtained from roughly 180 million T cells. Roughly 290 gigabases of sequencing data and around 88 million unique TCR sequences made up an early release that covered 640 HLA-typed donors. Among the approximately 400 genotyped donors, around 81% belonged to the genetic ancestry cluster associated with self-reported Caucasian donors. The study was designed to test whether signatures of past pathogen exposure could be identified by cataloging public T cell receptors. The study profiled the T cell repertoires of hundreds of subjects by immunosequencing and related them to cytomegalovirus serostatus. A separate validation cohort of about 110 different subjects was used in addition to the 666-subject first cohort. High-throughput TCR immunosequencing, statistical association of individual TCRs with disease status, and machine learning were combined to predict cytomegalovirus infection status. A later analysis re-analyzed previously published TCR beta repertoires from approximately 700 donors and added high-resolution HLA genotyping to study TCR occurrence patterns. The later analysis used no new phenotypic data to find candidate immune exposures, relying instead on TCR beta sequences and their occurrence across donors. An earlier analysis of 587 of the donors applied high-throughput TCR beta sequencing to assess whether each TCR beta V gene segment acted as functional or pseudogenic. Alongside the repertoire data, information on donor age, sex, ethnicity and CMV serostatus was compiled. In a later genetic analysis, genome-wide SNP genotypes for about three fifths of the roughly 670 donors were used, and that subset was treated as a discovery cohort. All discovery cohort repertoires had been generated on a single sequencing platform. Both class I and class II loci were covered by HLA typing, at four-digit resolution. The number of typed donors differed by locus: roughly 629-640 for A, B, C, DRB1 and DQB1; some 500 for DQA1; about 600 for DPA1; and some 430 for DPB1. About five DR-DQ haplotypes were treated as single units for association and clustering because of strong linkage in the cohort. Among around 400 genotyped donors of the cohort, an average of around 240,000 unique TCR beta nucleotide sequences was sequenced per donor, of which approximately 18% were non-productive.

The CDR3 runs 12 residues from the cysteine to the phenylalanine. Here the CDR3 DNA is all that survives: 36 bases in frame from base 1. V lost 5 bases and J lost 11 bases; the stretch between them is 15 bases long. Taken from the germline V gene (reference sequence), the CDR1 and CDR2 loops are SEHNR and FQNEAQ. Overall results and qualifications from the work: A later genetic analysis associated a missense DCLRE1C variant with V-gene and J-gene trimming of TCR beta chains, and an independent cohort replicated the association. Because some donors lacked HLA typing at each locus, the association tests relied only on the typed subset. Because counts were too low, 15 or so rarely observed V segments, including chromosome 9 orphons, were excluded from the earlier analysis of fewer than 650 of the donors. The authors suggested that the approach could potentially be generalized to other disease states and immunological phenotypes. A later analysis found that TCR association rates varied across HLA loci, with DRB1 alleles showing the most associated TCRs and HLA-C alleles the fewest. A cluster of highly shared sequence variants was judged likely to be a technical artifact of the sequencing pipeline. Some IMGT-functional V segments, including TRBV6-2 and TRBV6-3, could not be distinguished by the 87-base-pair reads and were therefore excluded. A further reported finding was that TCR beta sequences accurately predicted the HLA-A and HLA-B alleles for most subjects in the first cohort. Across donors, most TCR sequences were observed very rarely, whereas some public TCRs were present in many individuals. Assigning TCR associations to individual alleles was difficult when HLA alleles, especially DR and DQ, strongly co-occurred. Presence/absence analyses assumed roughly uniform sequencing depth across donors, an assumption that may not hold. Compared with equally common non-associated chains, HLA-associated TCR beta chains in a later analysis were more clonally expanded and had lower generation probabilities. In vitro tests confirmed that a few of the cytomegalovirus-associated TCR beta chains recognize cytomegalovirus antigens. CMV serostatus was the only immune exposure information available for the cohort. The cohort was sequenced for TCR beta chains only, and without alpha or paired-chain data the features that could be detected were limited. A later analysis associated about 17,000 TCR beta sequences with specific HLA alleles at a false discovery rate of 0.05. The classifier was reported to diagnose cytomegalovirus status with high specificity and sensitivity in both the original and validation cohorts. In a later analysis, several top co-occurrence clusters were reported to appear linked to parvovirus B19, influenza, CMV and Epstein-Barr virus. In an earlier analysis of around 600 of the donors, most TCR beta V segments were observed in productive rearrangements about 87% or about 30% of the time, broadly matching IMGT annotations. According to a later genetic analysis, donors in an Asian-associated ancestry cluster had fewer N-insertions in productive TCRs than the roughly 700-donor mean. In the study, approximately 160 TCR beta chains were listed as associated with cytomegalovirus. Linkage disequilibrium might explain the correlated functional status among segregating V segments, but an unknown experimental factor could not be ruled out. Most CMV-associated TCR beta chains appeared to be HLA-restricted in a later analysis, and the HLA associations seemed to be driven largely by CMV exposure.

In total, roughly 670 healthy bone marrow donors made up the cohort. At the time of sampling, every cohort member was nominally healthy, though immune exposures that went unrecorded were likely present. The donor tested CMV seronegative, placing the donor among the 350 to 400 seronegative members of the cohort. A peripheral blood sample was provided by each donor, and peripheral blood mononuclear cells were used for TCR beta sequencing. The Qiagen DNeasy Blood Extraction Kit was used to extract genomic DNA from the blood cell samples. Note on this clone: No cognate antigen has been identified for it. No much larger clonotype is one base removed from it; base qualities were not supplied.

The library was prepared using the immunoSEQ multiplex PCR assay. For the multiplex PCR, a mixture combining 60 forward primers for TCR Vbeta segments and 13 reverse primers for TCR Jbeta segments was used. A multiplex PCR assay on genomic DNA amplified the CDR3 region of rearranged TCR beta genes. Amplified TCR beta libraries were sequenced as 87-base-pair reads on the Illumina HiSeq System. On the authors' methods: A later analysis tallied 75 million to 95 million unique TCR beta chains across the 666 repertoires, and approximately 12 million of those chains were shared by two or more donors. Raw reads were error-corrected and collapsed into unique sequences by a nearest-neighbor algorithm in which closely related sequences were merged to remove PCR and sequencing errors. CDR3 sequences were aligned to IMGT reference sequences to assign V, D and J gene segments. For a sequence to be retained, at least a six-nucleotide match to both a V gene segment and a J gene segment was required. A rearrangement counted as productive if the CDR3 had no stop codons and remained in frame with V and J, and every other rearrangement counted as non-productive. CDR3 was defined according to IMGT convention as the region running from the second conserved V-encoded cysteine to the conserved J-encoded phenylalanine. The earlier analysis of fewer than 750 of the donors excluded sequences that lacked an unambiguous match to a single V gene segment. In an earlier analysis of several hundred of the donors, a V segment was called functional when productive rearrangements were above 56.7%, and segregating when the standard deviation between donors exceeded 5%. A statistical classification framework was built to diagnose cytomegalovirus status from the catalog of TCR beta chain sequences. A later analysis assigned V and J genes by comparing TCR nucleotide sequences with IMGT/GENE-DB human TR gene sequences. A later analysis assigned CDR3 sequences and most-parsimonious VDJ recombination scenarios with the TCRdist pipeline. A later analysis defined each TCR beta chain by its CDR3 amino acid sequence plus V-gene family, and excluded reads lacking a unique V-gene family. To address suspected cross-contamination and a sequencing artifact, a later analysis removed some 620 highly shared, low-generation-probability nucleotide sequences. A later analysis calculated a clonal expansion index for each public chain from normalized within-repertoire ranks of inferred template counts. A later analysis computed generation probabilities with a VDJ recombination model fitted to out-of-frame rearrangements, and checked the results against IGoR. In a later analysis, hypergeometric tests were used to score TCR-TCR, TCR-HLA and TCR-CMV co-occurrence, with a repertoire-size bias correction applied to TCR pairs. To estimate false discovery rates, a later analysis permuted the HLA or CMV assignments 20 times. In a later analysis, co-occurring TCRs were grouped with DBSCAN, and TCRdist sequence similarity was added when clustering was performed within HLA-allele-positive subsets. Repertoires with fewer than 30,000 or more than 120,000 public chains, plus five repertoires with anomalous nucleotide sharing, were excluded from co-occurrence clustering. TCRdb carries this immuneACCESS record with in-frame sequences only. Its versions omit some clonotypes, under half of them owing to an unresolved V gene in the studies checked, with the rest unexplained. V and J calls and clone size are those listed in that table; D and trimming were worked out from the DNA. The sample table holds a few hundred thousand clones, of which 85% to 90% were seen once. The top ten clones comprise around 2.1% of the sample.

The sample consisted of PBMCs. The chain uses TRBV7-9 and TRBJ1-1, with a tentative D gene TRBD1 over 6 matching bases. This clonotype was obtained from a woman aged 18-35 years in good health and CMV-seronegative. The DNA reads TGTGCCAGCAGCCACGCCGCCCAGGGGGCTTTCTTT. It is translated as CASSHAAQGAFF.